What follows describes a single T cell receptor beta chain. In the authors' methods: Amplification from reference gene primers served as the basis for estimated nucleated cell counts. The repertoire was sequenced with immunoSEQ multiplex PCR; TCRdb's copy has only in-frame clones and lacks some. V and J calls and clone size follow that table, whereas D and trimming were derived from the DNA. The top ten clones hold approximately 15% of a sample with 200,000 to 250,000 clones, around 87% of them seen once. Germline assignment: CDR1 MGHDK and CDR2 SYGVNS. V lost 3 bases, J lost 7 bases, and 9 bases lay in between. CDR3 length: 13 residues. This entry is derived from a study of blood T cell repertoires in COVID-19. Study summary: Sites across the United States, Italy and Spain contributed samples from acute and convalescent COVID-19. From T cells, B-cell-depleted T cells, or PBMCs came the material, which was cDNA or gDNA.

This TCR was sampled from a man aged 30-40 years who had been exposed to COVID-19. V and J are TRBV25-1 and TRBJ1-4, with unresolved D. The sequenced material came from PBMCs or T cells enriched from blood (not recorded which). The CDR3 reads CASSDSVVEKLFF. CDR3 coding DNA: TGTGCCAGCAGTGACAGTGTGGTTGAAAAACTGTTTTTT.